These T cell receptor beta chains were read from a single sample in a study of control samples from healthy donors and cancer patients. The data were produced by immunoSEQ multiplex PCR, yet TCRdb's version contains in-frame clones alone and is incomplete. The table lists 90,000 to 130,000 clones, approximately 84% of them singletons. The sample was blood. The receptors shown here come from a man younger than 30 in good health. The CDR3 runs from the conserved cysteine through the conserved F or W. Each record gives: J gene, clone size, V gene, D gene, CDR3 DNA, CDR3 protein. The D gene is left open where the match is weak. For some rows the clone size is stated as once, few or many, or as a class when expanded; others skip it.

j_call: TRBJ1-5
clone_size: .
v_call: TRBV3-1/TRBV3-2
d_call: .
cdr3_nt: TGTGCCAGCAGCTTCGGAAGTCAGCCCCAGCATTTT
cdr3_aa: CASSFGSQPQHF

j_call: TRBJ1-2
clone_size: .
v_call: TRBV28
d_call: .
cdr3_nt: TGTGCCAGCACCCCCCGGGAGGGATGGTATGGCTACACCTTC
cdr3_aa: CASTPREGWYGYTF

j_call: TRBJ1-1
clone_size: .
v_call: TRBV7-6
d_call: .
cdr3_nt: TGTGCCAGCAGCCTAGGACAGACGAACACTGAAGCTTTCTTT
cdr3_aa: CASSLGQTNTEAFF

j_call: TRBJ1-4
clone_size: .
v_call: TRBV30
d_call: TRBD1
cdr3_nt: TGTGCCTGGAGCCTAAGAAGACAGGGGTTAAAAGAAAAACTGTTTTTT
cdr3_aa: CAWSLRRQGLKEKLFF

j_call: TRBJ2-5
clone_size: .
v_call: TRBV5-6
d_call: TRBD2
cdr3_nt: TGTGCCAGCAGTCCCGGGACTAGCGTAACATTGTACCAAGAGACCCAGTACTTC
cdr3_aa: CASSPGTSVTLYQETQYF

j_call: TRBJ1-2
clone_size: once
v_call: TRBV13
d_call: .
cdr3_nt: TGTGCCAGCAGCTTAGGGACGGACTATGGCTACACCTTC
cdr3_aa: CASSLGTDYGYTF

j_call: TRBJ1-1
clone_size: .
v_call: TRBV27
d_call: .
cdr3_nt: TGTGCCAGCAGTTTAGGGTATAGGGATGGCACTGAAGCTTTCTTT
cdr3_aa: CASSLGYRDGTEAFF

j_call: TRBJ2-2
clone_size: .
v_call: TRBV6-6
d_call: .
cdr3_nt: TGTGCCAGCAGTTCCTTCACCGGGGAGCTGTTTTTT
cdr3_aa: CASSSFTGELFF

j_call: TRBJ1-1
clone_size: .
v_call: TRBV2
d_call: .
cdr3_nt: TGTGCCAGCAGGTTATCGAACACTGAAGCTTTCTTT
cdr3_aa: CASRLSNTEAFF

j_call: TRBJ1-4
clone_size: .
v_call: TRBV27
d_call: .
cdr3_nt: TGTGCCAGCAGGGCTACCCTAAGTGAAAAACTGTTTTTT
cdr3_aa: CASRATLSEKLFF

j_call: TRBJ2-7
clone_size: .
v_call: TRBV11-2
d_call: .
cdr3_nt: TGTGCCAGCAGCCCAGGAGGAGGGGCCTACGAGCAGTACTTC
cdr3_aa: CASSPGGGAYEQYF

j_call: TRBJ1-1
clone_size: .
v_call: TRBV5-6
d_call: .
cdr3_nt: TGTGCCAGCAGCCCAGGGACGGGGAACACTGAAGCTTTCTTT
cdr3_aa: CASSPGTGNTEAFF

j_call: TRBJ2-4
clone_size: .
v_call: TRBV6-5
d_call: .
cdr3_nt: TGTGCCAGCAGTTATCAGATGGAAGCCAAAAACATTCAGTACTTC
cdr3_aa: CASSYQMEAKNIQYF

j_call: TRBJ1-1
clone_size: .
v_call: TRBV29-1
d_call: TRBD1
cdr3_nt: TGCAGCGTTCGACAGGGGTCGAACACTGAAGCTTTCTTT
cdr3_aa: CSVRQGSNTEAFF

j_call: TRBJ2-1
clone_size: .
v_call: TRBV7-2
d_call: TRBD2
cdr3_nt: TGTGCCAGCAGCTCGGGACTAGCGGGGGGTAGTGAGCAGTTCTTC
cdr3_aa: CASSSGLAGGSEQFF

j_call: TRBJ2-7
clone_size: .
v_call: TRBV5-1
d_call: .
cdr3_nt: TGCGCCAGCAGCTACAGCTACGAGCAGTACTTC
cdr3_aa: CASSYSYEQYF

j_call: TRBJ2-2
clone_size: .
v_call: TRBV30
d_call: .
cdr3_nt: TGTGCCTGGACGGGAGCCTTAACCGGGGAGCTGTTTTTT
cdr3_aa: CAWTGALTGELFF

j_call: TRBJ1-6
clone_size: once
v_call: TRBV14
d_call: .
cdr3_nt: TGTGCCAGCACGGGGAATCAGAATTCACCCCTCCACTTT
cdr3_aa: CASTGNQNSPLHF

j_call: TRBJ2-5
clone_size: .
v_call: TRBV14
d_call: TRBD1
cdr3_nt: TGTGCCAGCAGCCAAGATTGGATTGGCAGGGGGCTCCAAGAGACCCAGTACTTC
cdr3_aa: CASSQDWIGRGLQETQYF

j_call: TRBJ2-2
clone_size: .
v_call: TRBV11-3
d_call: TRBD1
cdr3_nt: TGTGCCAGCAGCTTAGAAGGGGGCGTGGGCACCGGGGAGCTGTTTTTT
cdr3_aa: CASSLEGGVGTGELFF

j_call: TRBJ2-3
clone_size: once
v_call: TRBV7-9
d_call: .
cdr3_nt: TGTGCCAGCAGCTTTACTTTGTCAGCCAGTCAAGACACGCAGTATTTT
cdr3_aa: CASSFTLSASQDTQYF

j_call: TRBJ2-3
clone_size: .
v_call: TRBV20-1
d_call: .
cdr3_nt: TGCAGTGCTAGTGGGGGGCAAGGCGCAGATACGCAGTATTTT
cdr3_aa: CSASGGQGADTQYF

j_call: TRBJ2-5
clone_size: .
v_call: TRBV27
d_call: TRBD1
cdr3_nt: TGTGCCAGCAAACGCCTTAGGGGACAGCAAGAGACCCAGTACTTC
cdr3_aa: CASKRLRGQQETQYF

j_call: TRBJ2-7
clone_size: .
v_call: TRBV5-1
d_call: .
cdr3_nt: TGCGCCAGCAGCTTGTTAGGGTACGAGCAGTACTTC
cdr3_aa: CASSLLGYEQYF

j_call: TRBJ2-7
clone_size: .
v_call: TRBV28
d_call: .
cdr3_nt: TGTGCCAGCAGTCCCCAGGGGACCGGTAGCTCCTACGAGCAGTACTTC
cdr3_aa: CASSPQGTGSSYEQYF

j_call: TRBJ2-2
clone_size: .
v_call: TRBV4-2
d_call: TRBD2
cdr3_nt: TGTGCCAGCAGCCAAGTAGAACTAGCGGGGGGTCACACCGGGGAGCTGTTTTTT
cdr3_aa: CASSQVELAGGHTGELFF

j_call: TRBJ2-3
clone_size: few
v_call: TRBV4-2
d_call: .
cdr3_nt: TGTGCCAGCGTCGGGGGAGATACGCAGTATTTT
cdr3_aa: CASVGGDTQYF

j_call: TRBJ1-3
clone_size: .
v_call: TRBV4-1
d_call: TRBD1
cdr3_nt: TGCGCCAGCAGCCAGGTGGGACAGGGCCGTGGAAACACCATATATTTT
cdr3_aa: CASSQVGQGRGNTIYF

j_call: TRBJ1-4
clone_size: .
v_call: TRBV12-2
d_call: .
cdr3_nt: TGTGCAAGTCGCTCTCGGACAGGGAGGAATGAAAAACTGTTTTTT
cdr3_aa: CASRSRTGRNEKLFF

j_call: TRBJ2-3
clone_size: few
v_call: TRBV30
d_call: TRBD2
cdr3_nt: TGTGCCTGGGGTACTAGCGGAGGAAGAGGTACGCAGTATTTT
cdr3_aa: CAWGTSGGRGTQYF

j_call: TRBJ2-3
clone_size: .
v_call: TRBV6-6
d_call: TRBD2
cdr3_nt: TGTGCCAGCAGTCGGAGACTAGCGGGGGGACAGAGCACAGATACGCAGTATTTT
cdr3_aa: CASSRRLAGGQSTDTQYF

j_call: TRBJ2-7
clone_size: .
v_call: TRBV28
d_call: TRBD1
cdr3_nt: TGTGCCAGTGATCCCGGGACAGGAGACTACGAGCAGTACTTC
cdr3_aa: CASDPGTGDYEQYF

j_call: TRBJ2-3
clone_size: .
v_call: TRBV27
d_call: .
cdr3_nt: TGTGCCAGCAGTCCAGGGCCCGCTAGCACAGATACGCAGTATTTT
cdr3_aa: CASSPGPASTDTQYF

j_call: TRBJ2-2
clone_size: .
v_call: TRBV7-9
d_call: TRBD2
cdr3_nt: TGTGCCAGCAGCCTCTTCGGGGGGGCGAGCACCGGGGAGCTGTTTTTT
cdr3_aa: CASSLFGGASTGELFF

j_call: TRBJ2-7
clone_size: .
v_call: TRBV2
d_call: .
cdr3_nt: TGTGCCAGCAGTGGGACTCCACCGGGGCGCTCCTCAGAGCAGTACTTC
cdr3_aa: CASSGTPPGRSSEQYF

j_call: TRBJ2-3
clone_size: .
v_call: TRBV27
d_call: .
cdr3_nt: TGTGCCAGCAGTTGGACCGGGGCCCGAGATACGCAGTATTTT
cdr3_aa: CASSWTGARDTQYF

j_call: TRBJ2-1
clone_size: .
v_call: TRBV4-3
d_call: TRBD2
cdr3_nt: TGCGCCAGCAGCTATTCAGCGGGGGCGGTGGGTGAGCAGTTCTTC
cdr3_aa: CASSYSAGAVGEQFF

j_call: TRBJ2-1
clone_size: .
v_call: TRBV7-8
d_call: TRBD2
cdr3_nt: TGTGCCAGCAGCTTAGAGACTAGCGCCGTTAATGAGCAGTTCTTC
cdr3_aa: CASSLETSAVNEQFF

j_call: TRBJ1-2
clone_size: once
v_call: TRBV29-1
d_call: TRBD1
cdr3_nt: TGCAGCGTGGGGGACAGGGGCTATGGCTACACCTTC
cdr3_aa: CSVGDRGYGYTF

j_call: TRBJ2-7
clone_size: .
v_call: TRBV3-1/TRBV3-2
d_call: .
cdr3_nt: TGTGCCAGCAGCCTGGGACCCCGCGAAGAGCAGTACTTC
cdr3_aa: CASSLGPREEQYF

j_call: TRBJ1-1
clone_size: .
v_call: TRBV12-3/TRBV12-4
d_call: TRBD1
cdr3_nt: TGTGCCAGCAGTCCCAGGGGGCGGACTGAAGCTTTCTTT
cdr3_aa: CASSPRGRTEAFF

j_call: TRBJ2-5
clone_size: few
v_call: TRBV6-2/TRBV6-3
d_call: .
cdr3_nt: TGTGCCAGCAGTTACACGGAGACCCAGTACTTC
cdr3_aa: CASSYTETQYF

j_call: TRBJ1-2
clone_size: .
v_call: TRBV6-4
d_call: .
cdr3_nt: TGTGCCAGCAGTGACTGGGCAGGGCATAGGGATGGCCACACCTTC
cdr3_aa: CASSDWAGHRDGHTF

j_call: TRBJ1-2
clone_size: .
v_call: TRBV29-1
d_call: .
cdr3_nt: TGCAGCGTTGAAGCCTACAGGGCGGACTATGGCTACACCTTC
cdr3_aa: CSVEAYRADYGYTF

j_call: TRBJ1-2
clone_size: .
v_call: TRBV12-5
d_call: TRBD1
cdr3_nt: TGTGCTAGTGGTCTCGACAGGGTCGGCTACACCTTC
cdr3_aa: CASGLDRVGYTF

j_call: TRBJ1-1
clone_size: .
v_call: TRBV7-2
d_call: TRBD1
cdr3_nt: TGTGCCAGCAGCTTAGTTGACAGGGGCTCGGGTTTGAACACTGAAGCTTTCTTT
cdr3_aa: CASSLVDRGSGLNTEAFF

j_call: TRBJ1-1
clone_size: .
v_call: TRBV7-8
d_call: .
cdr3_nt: TGTGCCAGCAGCCATACAGGCGAAGCTTTCTTT
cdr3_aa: CASSHTGEAFF

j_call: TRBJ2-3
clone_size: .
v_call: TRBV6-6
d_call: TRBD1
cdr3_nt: TGTGCCAGCAGGTCGGGGACAGGGATTTTAGGAGATACGCAGTATTTT
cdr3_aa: CASRSGTGILGDTQYF

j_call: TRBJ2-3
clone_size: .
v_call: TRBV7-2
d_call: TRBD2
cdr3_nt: TGTGCCAGCAGCTTAGACGGGGGGAGCACAGATACGCAGTATTTT
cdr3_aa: CASSLDGGSTDTQYF

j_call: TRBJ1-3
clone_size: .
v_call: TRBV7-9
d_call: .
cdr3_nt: TGTGCCAGCAGCGAACAGACGGTCTCTGGAAACACCATATATTTT
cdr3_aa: CASSEQTVSGNTIYF

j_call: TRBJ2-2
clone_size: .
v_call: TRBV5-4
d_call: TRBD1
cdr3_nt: TGTGCCAGCAGCTTGGAACCCAGGGGGCCCACACACCGGGAGCTGTTTTTT
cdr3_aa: CASSLEPRGPTHRELFF

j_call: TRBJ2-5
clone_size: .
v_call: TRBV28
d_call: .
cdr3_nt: TGTGCCAGCAGTTCGGACAGCGAGGGAAAAGAGACCCAGTACTTC
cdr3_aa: CASSSDSEGKETQYF

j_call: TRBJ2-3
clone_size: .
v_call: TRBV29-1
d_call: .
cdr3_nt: TGCAGCGTCTTCAGGGGTAGGGGCACAGATACGCAGTATTTT
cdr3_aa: CSVFRGRGTDTQYF

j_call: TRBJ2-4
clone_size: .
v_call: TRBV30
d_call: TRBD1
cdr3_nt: TGTGCCTGGAGTCCCCCCGGGACAGCTATGGGGATCTGGAAAAACATTCAGTACTTC
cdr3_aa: CAWSPPGTAMGIWKNIQYF

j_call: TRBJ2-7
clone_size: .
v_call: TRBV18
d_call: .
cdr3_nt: TGTGCCAGCTCACCGGGGGCAGGACACTACGAGCAGTACTTC
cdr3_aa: CASSPGAGHYEQYF

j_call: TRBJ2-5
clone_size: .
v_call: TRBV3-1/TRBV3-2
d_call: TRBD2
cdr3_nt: TGTGCCAGCAGCCAGGTTCCGGGGGGGCGGCGATCGGAGACCCAGTACTTC
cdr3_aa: CASSQVPGGRRSETQYF